This TCR beta chain was retrieved from a study of shared clonotypes between healthy human individuals. Study-level background: Donors consisted of two women and three men between 18 and 49.

The table came from immunoSEQ multiplex PCR; TCRdb's copy has only in-frame clones and leaves some out. The sample carries approximately 1,500,000 clones, more than 95% recorded once. Whole-study findings and limits: The sharing of about 5% of naive CD4 clonotypes was seen across a handful of donors. Incompleteness in sorted-subset sequencing, despite large depth, was shown by rarefaction.

As to this clone: Its target is not known.

Investigators divided CD4+ cells into CD45RA+ naive and CD45RA-negative memory subsets. Sequencing input: naive CD4+ T cells sorted from blood. Subset defined: CD45RA+ positively selected. The sequence derives from a man younger than 45 in good health.

Here the CDR3 reads CASSLGLAGKVQYF. CDR3 sequence (DNA): TGTGCCAGCAGCCTAGGACTAGCGGGGAAGGTCCAGTATTTT. The rearrangement links TRBV14 to TRBJ2-3; 12 positions match TRBD2. The CDR3 runs to 14 residues. The V gene end was trimmed by 4 bases and the J gene end by 12 bases; junction bases not matched to a gene: 8. Germline-derived CDR1 and CDR2 are SGHDN and FVKESK.